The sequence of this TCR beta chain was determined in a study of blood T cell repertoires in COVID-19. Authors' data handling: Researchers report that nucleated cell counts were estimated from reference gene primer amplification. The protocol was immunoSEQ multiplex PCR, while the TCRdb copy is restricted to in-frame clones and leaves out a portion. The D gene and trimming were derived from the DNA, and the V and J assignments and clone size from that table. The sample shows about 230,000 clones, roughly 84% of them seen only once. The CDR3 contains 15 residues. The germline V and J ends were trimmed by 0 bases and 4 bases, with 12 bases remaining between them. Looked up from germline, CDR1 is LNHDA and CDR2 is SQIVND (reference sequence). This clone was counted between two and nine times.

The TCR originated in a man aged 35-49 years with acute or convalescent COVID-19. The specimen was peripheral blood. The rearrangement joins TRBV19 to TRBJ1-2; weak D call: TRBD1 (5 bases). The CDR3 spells CASSIDVRVPYGYTF. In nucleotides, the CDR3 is TGTGCCAGTAGTATAGACGTCAGGGTTCCCTATGGCTACACCTTC.